This record concerns one T cell receptor (beta chain) sequence. Libraries of TCR beta came from iRepertoire HTBI primers plus Arm-PCR of CDR3 regions. TCRdb reprocessed the multiplex PCR reads with MiXCR, giving one entry per CDR3 protein. This sample has some 600,000 distinct CDR3 sequences; 15% to 20% occur once, and the top ten carry more than 10%. The data were obtained in a study of regulatory T cells in long-lasting Graves disease. The length of the CDR3 is 18 residues. The trim removed 3 bases at V and 4 bases at J, leaving 13 bases unmatched. Looked up from germline, CDR1 is LNHNV and CDR2 is YYDKDF (reference sequence). The time point: newly diagnosed GD, antithyroid drugs for less than 3 months. PBMC-extracted RNA yielded the TCR library. Graves' disease diagnosis followed American Thyroid Association guidelines. These same data were also listed under a study on T cells in Graves' hyperthyroidism and ophthalmopathy. As that report states: An initial round of RT-PCR targeting the TCR CDR3 relied on the HTBI primer set.

The specimen was peripheral blood mononuclear cells (PBMCs), collected at new diagnosis, from a patient treated with antithyroid drugs. The chain is built from TRBV15 and TRBJ2-3, with TRBD1 matching over 10 bases. This receptor was taken from a man aged 18 to 30 with Graves disease. The CDR3 region has the DNA TGTGCCACCAGCAGGGACCCCGCCGGGACAGGGGCCGCAGATACGCAGTATTTT. It codes for CATSRDPAGTGAADTQYF.